A single sample is the source of the 30 T cell receptor beta chains below, sequenced in a study of blood T cell repertoires in COVID-19. Produced via immunoSEQ multiplex PCR; TCRdb's table is partial and in-frame only. The sample consists of over 100,000 clones, about four fifths of them appearing once. The sequencing sample was made of peripheral blood. Source of these receptors: a human donor in a cohort sampled during active COVID-19.

The chain combines TRBV2 with TRBJ1-1, with D maybe TRBD1 (5 bases). V gave up 8 bases and J gave up 4 bases, with 14 bases separating them. The CDR3 has 13 amino acids. The germline V gene encodes CDR1 SNHLY and CDR2 FYNNEI. The CDR3 sequence: CASRSRGSTEAFF. The CDR3 bases are TGTGCCAGCCGGAGTAGGGGTAGCACTGAAGCTTTCTTT.

The chain recombines TRBV3-1 (or the pseudogene TRBV3-2) with TRBJ2-7, with D possibly TRBD2 on 6 matching bases. V lost 7 bases and J lost 3, with 16 bases in between. This CDR3 is built from 14 residues. Germline V gene data show CDR1 as LGHDT and CDR2 as YNNKEL (reference sequence). The chain's CDR3 is CASTPPRRDYEQYF. CDR3 bases: TGTGCCAGCACCCCCCCTAGGCGGGACTACGAGCAGTACTTC.

The CDR3 loop is CASSISSREAWGYTF. CDR3 nucleotide sequence: TGTGCCAGTAGTATTTCAAGCCGGGAGGCATGGGGCTACACCTTC. The chain links TRBV19 to TRBJ1-2, with D unclear. The CDR3 runs 15 residues. CDR1 and CDR2 from the germline V gene are LNHDA and SQIVND (reference sequence). Trimming removed 3 bases from V and 8 bases from J, with 19 bases in between.

V gene TRBV11-2 combines with J gene TRBJ2-3; unclear D gene. V shed 3 bases and J shed 9 bases, with 13 bases lying between them. Germline V lookup: CDR1 SGHAT, CDR2 FQNNGV. The CDR3 extends over 13 amino acids. CDR3 bases: TGTGCCAGCAGCTTCGGTGCACCCCGGACGCAGTATTTT. This sequence encodes CASSFGAPRTQYF.

V and J are TRBV2 and TRBJ1-2; D ambiguous. V lost 4 bases and J 3 bases, leaving 12 bases between the germline ends. This CDR3 is built from 14 residues. Germline V gene sequence: CDR1 SNHLY, CDR2 FYNNEI. CDR3 DNA: TGTGCCAGCAGTGGGGAGGGCGCAGACTATGGCTACACCTTC. It is translated as CASSGEGADYGYTF. Using reference TRBV2 and TRBJ1-2 for the parts outside the CDR3, the full variable domain is EPEVTQTPSHQVTQMGQEVILRCVPISNHLYFYWYRQILGQKVEFLVSFYNNEISEKSEIFDDQFSVERPDGSNFTLKIRSTKLEDSAMYFCASSGEGADYGYTFGSGTRLTVV.

This sequence joins TRBV7-9 and TRBJ2-5; the D gene is possibly TRBD1 (5 bases). Trimming left V 0 bases short and J 2 bases short, with 10 bases between. The CDR3 contains 15 residues. Germline loops: CDR1 SEHNR, CDR2 FQNEAQ (reference sequence). The CDR3 sequence: CASSLAGRTQETQYF. In DNA, the CDR3 is TGTGCCAGCAGCTTAGCAGGCAGGACACAAGAGACCCAGTACTTC.

The V gene is TRBV7-9, the J gene TRBJ2-3; 12 nucleotides line up with TRBD2. The V gene's germline CDR1 is SEHNR and CDR2 FQNEAQ (reference sequence). V dropped 8 bases and J dropped 0; count of bases not matched to a gene: 0. This CDR3 is 14 amino acids long. The CDR3 loop is CASLAGGSTDTQYF. The DNA for the CDR3 is TGTGCCAGCCTAGCGGGAGGGAGCACAGATACGCAGTATTTT.

As concerns this clone: The junction departs from germline at one end; a sequencing error may be responsible. The chain couples TRBV7-7 to TRBJ1-1, with D perhaps matching TRBD1 (6 bases). The CDR3 covers 13 residues. The germline CDR1 and CDR2 sequences are SSHAT and FNYEAQ (reference sequence). In DNA form, the CDR3 reads TGTGCTAGCAGCCGAGTGGACAGCACTGAAGCTTTCTTT. This codes for CASSRVDSTEAFF.

CDR3 bases: TGTGCCTGGAGTTCACAGGGGGCTCGAACGGGGCAGTACTTC. Protein: CAWSSQGARTGQYF. V and J are TRBV30 and TRBJ2-7; 9 bases map to TRBD1. Germline CDR1 GTSNPN, CDR2 SVGIG (reference sequence). The V and J ends lost 2 bases and 9 bases, in that order; junction bases with no gene match: 11. CDR3 length equals 14 residues. Looking up the rest from reference TRBV30 and TRBJ2-7 gives the full variable domain: SQTIHQWPATLVQPVGSPLSLECTVEGTSNPNLYWYRQAAGRGLQLLFYSVGIGQISSEVPQNLSASRPQDRQFILSSKKLLLSDSGFYLCAWSSQGARTGQYFGPGTRLTVT.

This clone was recorded once. The chain carries TRBV6-6 and TRBJ1-5, with D possibly TRBD1 on 5 matching bases. This CDR3 comprises 14 residues. Trimming pared 2 bases from V and 4 bases from J, leaving 9 bases between. CDR1 and CDR2 (germline): MNHNY, SVGAGI (reference sequence). The CDR3 loop is CASSYGGGNQPQHF. CDR3 sequence (DNA): TGTGCCAGCAGTTACGGGGGGGGTAATCAGCCCCAGCATTTT.

This clone is a singleton in its sample. The chain joins TRBV11-2 to TRBJ2-1; D may be TRBD2 (6 bases). This CDR3 region has 13 residues. V gave up 7 bases and J gave up 8 bases, with 15 bases separating them. Germline V gene sequence: CDR1 SGHAT, CDR2 FQNNGV. CDR3 region: CASNPSDYYEQFF. As DNA, the CDR3 is TGTGCCAGCAACCCCTCGGACTATTATGAGCAGTTCTTC. The full variable domain, completed using reference TRBV11-2 and TRBJ2-1, is EAGVAQSPRYKIIEKRQSVAFWCNPISGHATLYWYQQILGQGPKLLIQFQNNGVVDDSQLPKDRFSAERLKGVDSTLKIQPAKLEDSAVYLCASNPSDYYEQFFGPGTRLTVL.

The rearrangement links TRBV10-1 to TRBJ2-7, with D perhaps TRBD1 (5 bases). Germline V lookup: CDR1 WNHNN, CDR2 SYGVQD (reference sequence). The CDR3 covers 13 residues. V was trimmed by 6 bases and J by 2 bases, leaving 11 bases between them. Written as DNA, the CDR3 is TGCGCCAGCAGGATGACAGATACCTACGAGCAGTACTTC. Encoded protein: CASRMTDTYEQYF.

The V and J genes are TRBV27 and TRBJ1-5; D unresolved. The CDR3 runs to 12 residues. V lost 8 bases to trimming and J lost 6 bases, with 11 bases between them. Germline CDR1 MNHEY, CDR2 SMNVEV (reference sequence). The DNA for the CDR3 is TGTGCCAGCTCGATGGGCAGTCAGCCCCAGCATTTT. This gives the protein CASSMGSQPQHF.

This chain connects TRBV6-5 to TRBJ2-2, with TRBD2 matching over 11 bases. The CDR3 loop spans 16 amino acids. After removal of 2 bases from V and 7 bases from J, the junction contained 6 bases not matched to a gene. The V gene's germline CDR1 is MNHEY and CDR2 SVGAGI. CDR3 protein: CASSYTTSGNDGELFF. The CDR3 region has the DNA TGTGCCAGCAGTTACACGACTAGCGGGAATGACGGGGAGCTGTTTTTT.

The chain carries TRBV5-8 and TRBJ1-4, with 8 bases aligning to TRBD1. V lost 4 bases, J lost 8 bases, and 7 bases stayed unmatched. Germline V CDR1 and CDR2: SGHTS, YDEGEE. The CDR3 is 14 amino acids. The CDR3 reads CASSVRQGREKLFF. DNA for the CDR3: TGTGCCAGCAGCGTTAGACAGGGGAGAGAAAAACTGTTTTTT.

The chain links TRBV28 to TRBJ2-4, with 10 bases identical to TRBD2. V lost 6 bases to trimming and J lost 1 base; unmatched junction nucleotides: 9. The CDR3 sequence is 17 residues long. Germline V gene data show CDR1 as MDHEN and CDR2 as SYDVKM. The CDR3 coding sequence is TGTGCCAGCAGAATTAGCGGGAGGTCCGTGGCCAAAAACATTCAGTACTTC. This gives the protein CASRISGRSVAKNIQYF. Variable domain in full (rest from reference TRBV28 and TRBJ2-4): DVKVTQSSRYLVKRTGEKVFLECVQDMDHENMFWYRQDPGLGLRLIYFSYDVKMKEKGDIPEGYSVSREKKERFSLILESASTNQTSMYLCASRISGRSVAKNIQYFGAGTRLSVL.

The V call is TRBV3-1 (or the pseudogene TRBV3-2), the J call TRBJ2-4; D gene ambiguous. V was shortened by 0 bases and J by 0 bases, with 9 bases between the two germline ends. This CDR3 region has 16 residues. Per germline, CDR1 LGHDT and CDR2 YNNKEL (reference sequence). CDR3 nucleotide sequence: TGTGCCAGCAGCCAAGATCGATTACTAGCCAAAAACATTCAGTACTTC. This translates into CASSQDRLLAKNIQYF.

The gene calls are TRBV5-1 and TRBJ1-3, with TRBD1 matching over 7 bases. Unmatched junction bases numbered 12, after V lost 4 bases and J lost 8 bases. CDR1 and CDR2 from the germline V gene are SGHRS and YFSETQ. CDR3 length: 15 residues. CDR3 protein: CASSQTGASVDTIYF. The CDR3 nucleotides read TGCGCCAGCAGCCAAACAGGGGCATCGGTTGACACCATATATTTT.

CDR3 amino acids: CASSDSQYSGGITDTQYF. The CDR3 DNA reads as TGTGCCAGCAGTGACTCGCAATACAGCGGGGGTATAACAGATACGCAGTATTTT. The chain recombines TRBV6-4 with TRBJ2-3, with 8 bases identical to TRBD2. The germline gives CDR1 MRHNA, CDR2 SNTAGT. V was pared by 0 bases and J by 3 bases, with 11 bases of the junction left unmatched. This CDR3 spans 18 amino acids.

CDR3 residues: CASSARLADNSPLHF. CDR3 coding DNA: TGTGCCAGCAGCGCAAGACTGGCGGATAATTCACCCCTCCACTTT. The J gene is TRBJ1-6, the V gene TRBV9; D is ambiguous. Trimming removed 3 bases from V and 5 bases from J, with 12 bases in between. The CDR3 totals 15 residues. The germline V gene encodes CDR1 SGDLS and CDR2 YYNGEE.

The gene calls are TRBV5-5 and TRBJ1-5, with unresolved D. Trimming removed 1 base at V and 6 bases at J, with 8 bases between. Looked up from germline, CDR1 is SGHKS and CDR2 is YYEKEE (reference sequence). The length of the CDR3 is 13 residues. The CDR3 protein is CASSLSIVQPQHF. For the CDR3, the DNA is TGTGCCAGCAGCTTGTCGATAGTTCAGCCCCAGCATTTT.

This clone was counted between two and nine times. V is TRBV27 and J is TRBJ2-6, with D perhaps matching TRBD1 (6 bases). Germline-derived CDR1 and CDR2 are MNHEY and SMNVEV (reference sequence). Trimming cost V 3 bases and J 0 bases, with 18 bases left between them. The CDR3 has 19 amino acids. CDR3 coding DNA: TGTGCCAGCAGTTTTCGACACCCTGGGGGCATCTCTGGGGCCAACGTCCTGACTTTC. This gives the protein CASSFRHPGGISGANVLTF.

This chain joins TRBV5-1 and TRBJ2-5; D gene ambiguous. V gave up 0 bases and J gave up 5 bases, with 11 bases separating them. The germline V gene encodes CDR1 SGHRS and CDR2 YFSETQ. The CDR3 is 14 amino acids. CDR3 protein: CASSLGGVRETQYF. The CDR3 coding sequence is TGCGCCAGCAGCTTGGGTGGTGTTCGGGAGACCCAGTACTTC.

The rearrangement links TRBV29-1 to TRBJ2-1; 11 positions agree with TRBD2. The J segment lost 3 bases and the V segment lost 1 base, leaving 8 bases of the junction unmatched. CDR3 length: 17 residues. Germline V CDR1 and CDR2: SQVTM, ANQGSEA. Here the CDR3 DNA reads TGCAGCGTTGAAGGGGCTAGCGGGAGGTTCCTCTACAATGAGCAGTTCTTC. Its protein is CSVEGASGRFLYNEQFF.

The rearrangement uses TRBV5-1 and TRBJ1-2; the match to TRBD1 covers 8 bases. Germline V gene lookup returns CDR1 SGHRS and CDR2 YFSETQ. V shed 0 bases and J 8 bases; nucleotides not matched to a gene: 3. The CDR3 sequence is 13 residues long. As DNA, the CDR3 is TGCGCCAGCAGCTTGGCCAGGGGGCAAGGCTACACCTTC. Amino acids: CASSLARGQGYTF.

The chain links TRBV6-6 to TRBJ2-7, with TRBD1 matching 12 bases. This CDR3 is 16 amino acids long. V gave up 4 bases and J gave up 6 bases; unmatched junction bases: 10. Germline V lookup: CDR1 MNHNY, CDR2 SVGAGI (reference sequence). The CDR3 sequence: CASSSGTGGQFGEQYF. The CDR3 DNA reads as TGTGCCAGCAGTTCCGGGACAGGGGGCCAATTCGGCGAGCAGTACTTC.

The chain is built from TRBV19 and TRBJ1-3; D perhaps matches TRBD1 (6 bases). Trimming took off 5 bases at V and 5 bases at J, with 7 bases between the two ends. CDR1 is LNHDA, CDR2 SQIVND, per germline (reference sequence). The CDR3 is 12 amino acids. The CDR3 DNA reads TGTGCCAGTAGTGACAGGAGAAACACCATATATTTT. Translated: CASSDRRNTIYF.

Note on this clone: Other DNA sequences in the same sample also yield this CDR3. The rearrangement joins TRBV19 to TRBJ1-5; the D is unclear. The CDR3 has 11 amino acids. Trimming took 3 bases from V and 6 from J, leaving 3 bases between them. Per germline, CDR1 LNHDA and CDR2 SQIVND (reference sequence). The CDR3 protein is CASSIGQPQHF. DNA of the CDR3: TGTGCCAGTAGTATCGGTCAGCCCCAGCATTTT.

This chain connects TRBV6-4 to TRBJ1-6, with 8 nucleotides matching TRBD1. The CDR3 has 17 residues. V shed 6 bases and J 0 bases; nucleotides not matched to a gene: 7. In germline, CDR1 is MRHNA, CDR2 SNTAGT. The CDR3 region is CASRSWTGSSYNSPLHF. The CDR3 bases are TGTGCCAGCAGATCATGGACAGGGAGCTCCTATAATTCACCCCTCCACTTT.

The chain joins TRBV19 to TRBJ2-7; TRBD1 matches 8 bases. The CDR3 is 15 amino acids. From germline, CDR1 is LNHDA and CDR2 SQIVND (reference sequence). Losses at the gene ends were 5 bases for V and 3 bases for J; bases not matched to a gene: 9. DNA of the CDR3: TGTGCCAGTAGTTCCACTGGGGACAGGCACTACGAGCAGTACTTC. This translates into CASSSTGDRHYEQYF. Using reference TRBV19 and TRBJ2-7 for the parts outside the CDR3, the full variable domain is DGGITQSPKYLFRKEGQNVTLSCEQNLNHDAMYWYRQDPGQGLRLIYYSQIVNDFQKGDIAEGYSVSREKKESFPLTVTSAQKNPTAFYLCASSSTGDRHYEQYFGPGTRLTVT.